The 10 T cell receptor beta chains given below trace back to one sample, sequenced in a study of cytomegalovirus exposure and HLA in healthy donors. The primer mix had 60 Vbeta and 13 Jbeta primers. The method was immunoSEQ multiplex PCR; TCRdb's version includes in-frame clones alone and lacks a portion of them. The sample has some 200,000 clones, over 65% seen once; the top ten hold less than 20%. Material: PBMCs. All receptors come from a man aged 40-50 years in good health and CMV-seronegative.

The chain employs TRBV5-1 and TRBJ2-3; 8 bases map to TRBD1. After removal of 4 bases from V and 0 bases from J, the junction contained 7 bases not matched to a gene. This CDR3 comprises 16 residues. Germline CDR1 and CDR2: SGHRS and YFSETQ. The CDR3 loop reads CASSPGTGRSTDTQYF. The CDR3 bases are TGCGCCAGCAGCCCCGGGACAGGCCGAAGCACAGATACGCAGTATTTT.

The chain combines TRBV19 with TRBJ1-5, with D maybe TRBD1 (6 bases). The germline V and J ends were trimmed by 4 bases and 6 bases, with 16 bases remaining between them. Germline CDR1 reads LNHDA; CDR2 reads SQIVND (reference sequence). The CDR3 has 15 amino acids. In DNA form, the CDR3 reads TGTGCCAGTAGTACGGGACGGCGAGGGGGTCAGCCCCAGCATTTT. This gives the protein CASSTGRRGGQPQHF. Full variable domain (remainder filled in from reference TRBV19 and TRBJ1-5): DGGITQSPKYLFRKEGQNVTLSCEQNLNHDAMYWYRQDPGQGLRLIYYSQIVNDFQKGDIAEGYSVSREKKESFPLTVTSAQKNPTAFYLCASSTGRRGGQPQHFGDGTRLSIL.

The chain carries TRBV28 and TRBJ1-5; 10 positions agree with TRBD1. This CDR3 comprises 16 residues. Germline trimming cut 5 bases from V and 2 bases from J; bases unmatched to any gene: 6. Germline values: CDR1 MDHEN, CDR2 SYDVKM. CDR3 loop: CASSPPGTGGNQPQHF. CDR3 nucleotide sequence: TGTGCCAGCAGTCCCCCCGGGACAGGGGGCAATCAGCCCCAGCATTTT.

To note about this clone: This specimen includes other DNA sequences encoding the same CDR3. The CDR3 coding sequence is TGTGCCAGCAGCATACTGAACTATGGCTACACCTTC. It is translated as CASSILNYGYTF. This sequence joins TRBV5-8 and TRBJ1-2, with D unclear. Germline V lookup: CDR1 SGHTS, CDR2 YDEGEE. The germline V and J ends were trimmed by 4 bases and 2 bases, with 6 bases remaining between them. CDR3 length: 12 residues.

This chain uses TRBV25-1 with TRBJ2-1; no clear D gene. V lost 6 bases and J 0 bases, leaving 9 bases between the germline ends. Germline V lookup: CDR1 MGHDK, CDR2 SYGVNS. This CDR3 comprises 14 residues. CDR3 coding DNA: TGTGCCAGCAGGGCCACAGTCTCCTACAATGAGCAGTTCTTC. Protein sequence: CASRATVSYNEQFF. Variable domain in full (rest from reference TRBV25-1 and TRBJ2-1): EADIYQTPRYLVIGTGKKITLECSQTMGHDKMYWYQQDPGMELHLIHYSYGVNSTEKGDLSSESTVSRIRTEHFPLTLESARPSHTSQYLCASRATVSYNEQFFGPGTRLTVL.

The gene calls are TRBV4-3 and TRBJ2-7, with 7 bases that match TRBD1. In germline, CDR1 is LGHNA, CDR2 YSLEER. V was clipped by 0 bases and J by 2 bases; unmatched bases: 13. There are 18 residues in the CDR3. CDR3 in amino acids: CASSQDLGQSTLTYEQYF. For the CDR3, the DNA is TGCGCCAGCAGCCAAGATTTGGGACAGAGTACCCTAACCTACGAGCAGTACTTC.

This rearrangement joins TRBV19 to TRBJ2-2, with a weak D call TRBD2 (5 bases). CDR3 length: 14 residues. The germline V gene has CDR1 LNHDA and CDR2 SQIVND (reference sequence). Trimming removed 3 bases from V and 5 bases from J, with 10 bases in between. The CDR3 sequence is CASSIPGWTGELFF. The CDR3 region has the DNA TGTGCCAGTAGTATTCCGGGGTGGACCGGGGAGCTGTTTTTT.

The CDR3 DNA sequence: TGTGCCAGCAGCCGGGGACACCGAGAGACCCAGTACTTC. This encodes CASSRGHRETQYF. The J gene is TRBJ2-5, the V gene TRBV7-3; weak D call: TRBD1 (6 bases). Trimming removed 5 bases from V and 4 bases from J, with 11 bases in between. The germline CDR1 and CDR2 sequences are SGHTA and FQGTGA. This CDR3 has 13 residues.

The CDR3 sequence: CASSPGGGRYNEQFF. The CDR3 DNA follows: TGCGCCAGCAGCCCAGGTGGCGGGAGATACAATGAGCAGTTCTTC. The chain recombines TRBV4-1 with TRBJ2-1; 7 positions agree with TRBD2. The trim removed 4 bases at V and 4 bases at J, leaving 7 bases unmatched. CDR1 and CDR2 (germline): MGHRA, YSYEKL. This CDR3 spans 15 amino acids.

This clone was detected only once. This chain connects TRBV7-8 to TRBJ2-1, with D possibly matching TRBD2 (5 bases). The CDR3 loop spans 15 amino acids. Germline assignment: CDR1 SGHVS and CDR2 FQNEAQ. Deletions cut 4 bases from V and 4 bases from J, with 14 bases between. CDR3 in amino acids: CASSSHEDSYNEQFF. The CDR3 region has the DNA TGTGCCAGCAGCTCTCATGAGGACTCATACAATGAGCAGTTCTTC.